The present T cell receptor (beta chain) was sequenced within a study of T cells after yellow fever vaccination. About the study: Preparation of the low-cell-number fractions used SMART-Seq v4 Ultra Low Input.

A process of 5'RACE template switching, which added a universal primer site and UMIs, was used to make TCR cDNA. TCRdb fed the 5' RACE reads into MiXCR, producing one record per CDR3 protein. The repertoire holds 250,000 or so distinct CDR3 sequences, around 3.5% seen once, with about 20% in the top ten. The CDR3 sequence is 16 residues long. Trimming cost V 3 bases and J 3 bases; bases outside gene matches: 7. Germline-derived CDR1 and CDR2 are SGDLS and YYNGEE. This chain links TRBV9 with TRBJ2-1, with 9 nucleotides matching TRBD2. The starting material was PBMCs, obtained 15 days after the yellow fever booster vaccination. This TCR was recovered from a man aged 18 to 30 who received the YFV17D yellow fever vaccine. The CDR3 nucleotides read TGTGCCAGCAGCGCGGACCGGCGGGGGGGCTACAATGAGCAGTTCTTC. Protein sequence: CASSADRRGGYNEQFF.